A selection of T cell receptor beta chains follows, all from one sample in a study of blood T cell repertoires in COVID-19. The method was immunoSEQ multiplex PCR; TCRdb's version includes in-frame clones alone and lacks a portion of them. The data show about 220,000 clones, roughly four fifths seen once. The sequenced sample was peripheral blood. These receptors were collected from a woman between 65 and 79 years old with acute or convalescent COVID-19. Both conserved end residues are part of each CDR3. Fields, in order: D gene, clone size, J gene, V gene, CDR3 DNA, CDR3 protein. D genes are given only for firm matches. Some rows have no size entry. The others give once, few or many, or a class for an expanded clone.

>TRBD1|-|TRBJ1-1|TRBV5-1
TGCGCCAGCAGCTTGGCCGGGACAGGGCCCACTGAAGCTTTCTTT
CASSLAGTGPTEAFF
>-|-|TRBJ1-6|TRBV2
TGTGCCAGCAGGGACCCGAGGGGAGGGAATTCACCCCTCCACTTT
CASRDPRGGNSPLHF
>-|few|TRBJ1-1|TRBV3-1/TRBV3-2
TGTGCCAGCAGCCAAGTCCGGTATCCGCAGGGCACTGAAGCTTTCTTT
CASSQVRYPQGTEAFF
>-|once|TRBJ2-1|TRBV6-4
TGTGCCAGCAGTGAGAACGGCAGGGTGGAGAATGGTGAGCAGTTCTTC
CASSENGRVENGEQFF
>-|-|TRBJ1-1|TRBV19
TGTGCCAGTAGTTTCAACAGGGCTGAAGCTTTCTTT
CASSFNRAEAFF
>TRBD1|-|TRBJ1-5|TRBV6-1
TGTGCCAGCAGTGAGAGGCAGGGGGCCCCCAATCAGCCCCAGCATTTT
CASSERQGAPNQPQHF
>-|-|TRBJ1-6|TRBV27
TGTGCCAGCAGTTTATCATTGACGCACGCAAAACGGGGTATTTCACCCCTCCACTTT
CASSLSLTHAKRGISPLHF
>-|-|TRBJ2-2|TRBV6-5
TGTGCCAGCCGGCTAGTGGCCGGGGAGCTGTTTTTT
CASRLVAGELFF
>-|-|TRBJ1-1|TRBV5-1
TGCGCCAGCAGCGTACAGGGGAACACTGAAGCTTTCTTT
CASSVQGNTEAFF
>-|once|TRBJ1-1|TRBV19
TGTGCCAGTAGGGTAGGACTAACGGACACTGAAGCTTTCTTT
CASRVGLTDTEAFF
>-|-|TRBJ1-1|TRBV20-1
TGCAGTGCTAGTGCCGGGGGGGGCAACACTGAAGCTTTCTTT
CSASAGGGNTEAFF
>-|-|TRBJ2-2|TRBV3-1/TRBV3-2
TGTGCCAGCATCTCGACAGGGAACACCGGGGAGCTGTTTTTT
CASISTGNTGELFF
>TRBD2|-|TRBJ2-1|TRBV9
TGTGCCAGCAGCCCCGGGACTAGCGGGGGGGCGAGGAATGAGCAGTTCTTC
CASSPGTSGGARNEQFF
>-|-|TRBJ1-1|TRBV5-1
TGCGCCAGCAGCTTGGGGGGCCGGGCCCAGGGCACTGAAGCTTTCTTT
CASSLGGRAQGTEAFF
>-|few|TRBJ1-3|TRBV5-6
TGTGCCAGCAGCTTTGGCGGCACCTCTGGAAACACCATATATTTT
CASSFGGTSGNTIYF
>-|-|TRBJ1-5|TRBV7-9
TGTGCCAGCAGCCCAGGGGCTTCTAATCAGCCCCAGCATTTT
CASSPGASNQPQHF
>TRBD1|-|TRBJ1-5|TRBV6-5
TGTGCCAGCAGTTCGACAGGGTATCAGCCCCAGCATTTT
CASSSTGYQPQHF
>-|-|TRBJ1-2|TRBV6-1
TGTGCCAGCAGTGATGTAGGGGGTTATGGCTACACCTTC
CASSDVGGYGYTF
>TRBD1|-|TRBJ1-1|TRBV18
TGTGCCAGCTCACCGGCGACAGGGGAAGAAGCTTTCTTT
CASSPATGEEAFF
>-|-|TRBJ1-1|TRBV10-2
TGCGCCAGCAGTGATCGCGGAGGGGAGACTGAAGCTTTCTTT
CASSDRGGETEAFF
>-|once|TRBJ1-5|TRBV28
TGTGCCAGCAGTTTCGGTAGCAATCAGCCCCAGCATTTT
CASSFGSNQPQHF
>TRBD1|-|TRBJ1-1|TRBV18
TGTGCCAGCTCAATTGGACAGGGTATGAACACTGAAGCTTTCTTT
CASSIGQGMNTEAFF
>-|few|TRBJ1-1|TRBV11-2
TGTGCCAGCAGCTTGGAGGGGGGGGCTGGCACTGAAGCTTTCTTT
CASSLEGGAGTEAFF
>-|-|TRBJ1-1|TRBV5-1
TGCGCCAGCAGCTCGTACCAGGGTGGGATGAACACTGAAGCTTTCTTT
CASSSYQGGMNTEAFF
>-|-|TRBJ1-5|TRBV7-9
TGTGCCAGCAGCCGAACAGGCAATCAGCCCCAGCATTTT
CASSRTGNQPQHF
>TRBD2|once|TRBJ2-7|TRBV3-1/TRBV3-2
TGTGCCAGCAGCCAAGTTAGCGGGGGCGGCTACGAGCAGTACTTC
CASSQVSGGGYEQYF
>TRBD1|-|TRBJ1-1|TRBV5-1
TGCGCCAGCAGCACCCCGGGACAGGGGTGGACTGAAGCTTTCTTT
CASSTPGQGWTEAFF
>-|-|TRBJ1-1|TRBV6-5
TGTGCCAGCAGTTACGAGGGCAGGGGACACACTGAAGCTTTCTTT
CASSYEGRGHTEAFF
>-|once|TRBJ1-5|TRBV28
TGTGCCAGCAGTTTAGCCCAGGGCTACAATCAGCCCCAGCATTTT
CASSLAQGYNQPQHF
>TRBD1|-|TRBJ1-1|TRBV19
TGTGCCAGTAGTATACTCACAGGGGGCACTGAAGCTTTCTTT
CASSILTGGTEAFF
>TRBD2|-|TRBJ2-3|TRBV28
TGTGCCAGCAGTCCCGCGGGGGGGCCTGGGGATACGCAGTATTTT
CASSPAGGPGDTQYF
>-|-|TRBJ1-1|TRBV6-5
TGTGCCAGCAGGGCGGGGACGTTGAACACTGAAGCTTTCTTT
CASRAGTLNTEAFF
>-|once|TRBJ2-7|TRBV6-2/TRBV6-3
TGTGCCAGCAGTTTGTTACCGGGAGTCTCCTACGAGCAGTACTTC
CASSLLPGVSYEQYF
>-|-|TRBJ1-2|TRBV19
TGTGCCAGTAGTACAGGGGAATACGGCTACACCTTC
CASSTGEYGYTF
>TRBD1|-|TRBJ1-2|TRBV6-4
TGTGCCAGCAGTCCGGGACAGGGGGTCTATGGCTACACCTTC
CASSPGQGVYGYTF
>-|few|TRBJ2-3|TRBV19
TGTGCCAGTAGCCCTCGTAGCTCAGATACGCAGTATTTT
CASSPRSSDTQYF
>TRBD2|-|TRBJ2-1|TRBV7-7
TGTGCCAGCAGCTCTGAACTAGCGGGGGGGCGTTCCAATGAGCAGTTCTTC
CASSSELAGGRSNEQFF
>-|once|TRBJ1-6|TRBV4-1
TGCGCCAGCAGCCCCCCTCGGGGTGGGATGGGGTCACCCCTCCACTTT
CASSPPRGGMGSPLHF
>TRBD1|-|TRBJ1-2|TRBV12-5
TGTGCTAGTGGTTTATCAGGGGGCGTCTATGGCTACACCTTC
CASGLSGGVYGYTF
>TRBD1|-|TRBJ1-2|TRBV7-9
TGTGCCAGCAGCTTAGACAGGGGAGTCGGCTACACCTTC
CASSLDRGVGYTF